Given below is one TCR beta chain in context. This table comes from immunoSEQ multiplex PCR, and its TCRdb copy is limited to in-frame clones, with some not included. The table includes fewer than 600,000 clones, about 85% detected once. The entry originates in a study of shared clonotypes between healthy human individuals. This CDR3 is built from 13 residues. CDR1 is SNHLY and CDR2 is FYNNEI in the germline V gene. V lost 4 bases and J 6 bases, leaving 12 bases between the germline ends. There were only Caucasian adults among the donors, and all lived in Nashville, Tennessee. Input material: PBMCs. This sequence was found in a woman in her thirties or forties in good health. Some clones in this sample may be carry-over from other donors' samples. The rearrangement joins TRBV2 to TRBJ1-1; tentative D call: TRBD1 (5 bases). Here the CDR3 reads CASSVGRVAEAFF. CDR3 coding DNA: TGTGCCAGCAGTGTCGGCAGGGTTGCTGAAGCTTTCTTT.